These T cell receptor beta chains were read from a single sample in a study of T cell responses to AZD1222 COVID-19 vaccine. Profiled with immunoSEQ multiplex PCR; TCRdb holds only in-frame clones, not every one. Here the sample spans some 60,000 clones, about 74% being singletons. The material was peripheral blood, obtained 28 days after the second AZD1222 dose. Receptor source: an adult who received the AZD1222 COVID-19 vaccine. Each CDR3 is given with its conserved first and last residue. Fields, in order: V gene, J gene, clone size, D gene, CDR3 protein, CDR3 DNA. The D gene is left open where the match is weak. Size is stated for part of the rows, as once, few or many counts, or as a class when the clone is expanded.

v_call: TRBV6-4
j_call: TRBJ1-6
clone_size: .
d_call: .
cdr3_aa: CASSPGAGFNSPLHF
cdr3_nt: TGTGCCAGCAGCCCCGGCGCAGGGTTTAATTCACCCCTCCACTTT

v_call: TRBV10-3
j_call: TRBJ1-3
clone_size: .
d_call: .
cdr3_aa: CATRTDGNTIYF
cdr3_nt: TGTGCCACCCGGACTGACGGAAACACCATATATTTT

v_call: TRBV30
j_call: TRBJ1-1
clone_size: .
d_call: .
cdr3_aa: CAWRGVSTEAFF
cdr3_nt: TGTGCCTGGAGGGGAGTGAGCACTGAAGCTTTCTTT

v_call: TRBV25-1
j_call: TRBJ2-1
clone_size: .
d_call: .
cdr3_aa: CASSDNRGQFF
cdr3_nt: TGTGCCAGCAGTGATAATAGGGGGCAGTTCTTC

v_call: TRBV3-1/TRBV3-2
j_call: TRBJ1-1
clone_size: .
d_call: .
cdr3_aa: CASSQSQGQAEAFF
cdr3_nt: TGTGCCAGCAGCCAATCACAGGGTCAGGCTGAAGCTTTCTTT

v_call: TRBV6-5
j_call: TRBJ1-1
clone_size: .
d_call: .
cdr3_aa: CASSYSRLNTEAFF
cdr3_nt: TGTGCCAGCAGTTACTCGAGACTGAACACTGAAGCTTTCTTT

v_call: TRBV5-1
j_call: TRBJ2-1
clone_size: .
d_call: TRBD1
cdr3_aa: CASTLQGAYNEQFF
cdr3_nt: TGCGCCAGCACACTCCAGGGGGCCTACAATGAGCAGTTCTTC

v_call: TRBV7-9
j_call: TRBJ2-1
clone_size: .
d_call: .
cdr3_aa: CASSLVIYNEQFF
cdr3_nt: TGTGCCAGCAGCTTAGTAATCTACAATGAGCAGTTCTTC

v_call: TRBV14
j_call: TRBJ1-1
clone_size: .
d_call: .
cdr3_aa: CASSQDPVTEAFF
cdr3_nt: TGTGCCAGCAGCCAAGATCCCGTCACTGAAGCTTTCTTT

v_call: TRBV5-4
j_call: TRBJ1-2
clone_size: .
d_call: .
cdr3_aa: CASSRTNRLSGYGYTF
cdr3_nt: TGTGCCAGCAGCAGAACTAACAGGCTATCGGGCTATGGCTACACCTTC

v_call: TRBV2
j_call: TRBJ2-5
clone_size: .
d_call: .
cdr3_aa: CASSEAYGTETQYF
cdr3_nt: TGTGCCAGCAGTGAAGCCTACGGGACAGAGACCCAGTACTTC

v_call: TRBV29-1
j_call: TRBJ2-3
clone_size: .
d_call: .
cdr3_aa: CSVARQTATDTQYF
cdr3_nt: TGCAGCGTAGCCAGACAGACCGCCACAGATACGCAGTATTTT

v_call: TRBV5-6
j_call: TRBJ2-3
clone_size: .
d_call: .
cdr3_aa: CASQLWGTDTQYF
cdr3_nt: TGTGCCAGCCAGCTCTGGGGTACAGATACGCAGTATTTT

v_call: TRBV3-1/TRBV3-2
j_call: TRBJ2-1
clone_size: .
d_call: .
cdr3_aa: CASSPIRGASNEQFF
cdr3_nt: TGTGCCAGCAGCCCGATCAGGGGGGCGTCAAATGAGCAGTTCTTC

v_call: TRBV11-3
j_call: TRBJ2-3
clone_size: .
d_call: TRBD2
cdr3_aa: CGLAGECTDTQYF
cdr3_nt: TGTGGGCTAGCGGGCGAATGCACAGATACGCAGTATTTT

v_call: TRBV28
j_call: TRBJ1-5
clone_size: .
d_call: .
cdr3_aa: CASRGNQPQHF
cdr3_nt: TGTGCCAGCAGGGGGAATCAGCCCCAGCATTTT

v_call: TRBV29-1
j_call: TRBJ1-1
clone_size: .
d_call: .
cdr3_aa: CSTRVGALDTEAFF
cdr3_nt: TGCAGCACAAGAGTCGGGGCCCTTGACACTGAAGCTTTCTTT

v_call: TRBV7-2
j_call: TRBJ2-5
clone_size: .
d_call: .
cdr3_aa: CASSLGTETQYF
cdr3_nt: TGTGCCAGCAGCTTAGGGACGGAGACCCAGTACTTC

v_call: TRBV24-1
j_call: TRBJ2-5
clone_size: .
d_call: .
cdr3_aa: CATSDPAGGRETQYF
cdr3_nt: TGTGCCACCAGTGACCCTGCAGGCGGCAGAGAGACCCAGTACTTC

v_call: TRBV5-1
j_call: TRBJ1-2
clone_size: .
d_call: TRBD1
cdr3_aa: CASRPGQGFGYTF
cdr3_nt: TGCGCCAGCAGACCGGGACAGGGGTTCGGCTACACCTTC

v_call: TRBV9
j_call: TRBJ2-3
clone_size: once
d_call: TRBD2
cdr3_aa: CASSALLGGGIHTQYF
cdr3_nt: TGTGCCAGCAGCGCTCTTCTGGGCGGGGGGATACATACGCAGTATTTT

v_call: TRBV5-1
j_call: TRBJ1-2
clone_size: .
d_call: TRBD1
cdr3_aa: CASSAGDSYGYTF
cdr3_nt: TGCGCCAGCAGCGCCGGGGACAGCTATGGCTACACCTTC